A selection of T cell receptor beta chains follows, all from one sample in a study of blood T cells in healthy people across ages. TCRdb passed the 5' RACE reads through MiXCR, listing each CDR3 protein once. Among some 800,000 distinct CDR3 sequences, just under 25% were seen once, and the ten largest hold approximately 3.7%. Another study also made use of these data, one on T cells of mothers and their children.

The sequencing sample was made of blood. The receptors come from a boy younger than 18 in good health. Each CDR3 is given with its conserved first and last residue. A D gene is named only where the DNA matches it firmly. Not every row has a clone size; where given, it reads once, few, many or a size class.

>TRBV6-1|.|TRBJ2-1|16|.
CASSEVRAPNYNEQFF
TGTGCCAGCAGTGAAGTAAGGGCACCAAACTACAATGAGCAGTTCTTC
>TRBV5-1|few|TRBJ2-1|15|TRBD2
CASSPGTSGPNEQFF
TGCGCCAGCAGTCCCGGGACTAGCGGCCCCAATGAGCAGTTCTTC
>TRBV7-3|few|TRBJ2-6|18|TRBD1
CASSLRAGGASGANVLTF
TGTGCCAGCAGCTTACGGGCAGGGGGCGCTTCTGGGGCCAACGTCCTGACTTTC
>TRBV5-1|.|TRBJ2-3|14|.
CASSLGASQDTQYF
TGCGCCAGCAGCTTGGGAGCGTCCCAGGATACGCAGTATTTT
>TRBV30|few|TRBJ2-1|14|TRBD1
CAWSVGGGYNEQFF
TGTGCCTGGAGTGTAGGGGGCGGGTACAATGAGCAGTTCTTC
>TRBV6-2/TRBV6-3|.|TRBJ2-7|17|TRBD2
CASIDPGLAGGPYEQYF
TGTGCCAGCATCGATCCGGGACTAGCGGGAGGCCCCTACGAGCAGTACTTC
>TRBV4-2|few|TRBJ1-1|14|TRBD1
CASSQPQGGTEAFF
TGTGCCAGCAGCCAACCACAGGGGGGCACTGAAGCTTTCTTT
>TRBV12-3/TRBV12-4|.|TRBJ2-3|17|TRBD2
CASSLPAGGPRGDTQYF
TGTGCCAGCAGTTTACCAGCGGGAGGGCCGAGAGGAGATACGCAGTATTTT
>TRBV29-1|.|TRBJ2-3|11|.
CSARKGDTQYF
TGCAGCGCACGTAAGGGGGATACGCAGTATTTT
>TRBV29-1|once|TRBJ2-7|12|TRBD1
CSVQQGGYEQYF
TGCAGCGTTCAACAGGGGGGCTACGAGCAGTACTTC
>TRBV7-2|few|TRBJ1-5|16|TRBD1
CASSLGGQGLNQPQHF
TGTGCCAGCAGCTTAGGGGGACAGGGCCTCAATCAGCCCCAGCATTTT
>TRBV4-3|.|TRBJ2-7|16|TRBD1
CASSQELVQGPYEQYF
TGCGCCAGCAGCCAAGAGTTGGTACAGGGGCCCTACGAGCAGTACTTC
>TRBV5-1|.|TRBJ1-5|14|.
CVSSLGEGNQPQHF
TGCGTCAGCAGCTTGGGTGAGGGCAATCAGCCCCAGCATTTT
>TRBV29-1|.|TRBJ2-6|16|.
CSVLGSASSGANVLTF
TGCAGCGTTTTAGGGTCGGCAAGCTCTGGGGCCAACGTCCTGACTTTC
>TRBV9|once|TRBJ1-1|15|TRBD1
CASSAGQGVFSEAFF
TGTGCCAGCAGCGCCGGACAGGGAGTTTTTAGTGAAGCTTTCTTT
>TRBV20-1|.|TRBJ1-4|14|TRBD1
CSAAAGTGGEKLFF
TGCAGTGCCGCGGCCGGGACAGGGGGTGAAAAACTGTTTTTT
>TRBV6-5|.|TRBJ1-4|15|.
CASSPEAGTDEKLFF
TGTGCCAGCAGCCCCGAGGCAGGGACGGATGAAAAACTGTTTTTT
>TRBV5-1|.|TRBJ2-5|16|TRBD1
CASSLVLGTGQETQYF
TGCGCCAGCAGCTTGGTCCTCGGGACAGGTCAAGAGACCCAGTACTTC
>TRBV20-1|few|TRBJ2-5|14|.
CSARGLWVAETQYF
TGCAGTGCTAGGGGCCTGTGGGTTGCAGAGACCCAGTACTTC
>TRBV20-1|.|TRBJ2-7|13|.
CSAKGGGTYEQYF
TGTAGTGCCAAGGGGGGCGGCACCTACGAGCAGTACTTC
>TRBV5-6|.|TRBJ2-7|15|.
CASSLGQEPSYEQYF
TGTGCCAGCAGCTTGGGACAGGAGCCCTCCTACGAGCAGTACTTC
>TRBV20-1|.|TRBJ1-2|14|.
CSANPRQATYGYTF
TGCAGTGCTAACCCCCGACAGGCGACTTATGGCTACACCTTC
>TRBV5-4|.|TRBJ2-5|15|TRBD2
CASSQVGLAVETQYF
TGTGCCAGCAGCCAGGTCGGACTAGCGGTAGAGACCCAGTACTTC
>TRBV9|few|TRBJ2-7|15|.
CASSVVSNKGYEQYF
TGTGCCAGCAGCGTAGTTTCTAATAAGGGATACGAGCAGTACTTC
>TRBV7-2|.|TRBJ2-5|14|TRBD1
CASSSDRAYATQYF
TGTGCCAGCAGCTCCGACAGGGCATACGCGACCCAGTACTTC
>TRBV6-5|.|TRBJ2-1|15|.
CASSSRLSSYNEQFF
TGTGCCAGCAGTTCCCGACTGAGCTCCTACAATGAGCAGTTCTTC
>TRBV24-1|few|TRBJ2-5|13|TRBD1
CATRGTGAETQYF
TGTGCCACCAGGGGGACAGGGGCAGAGACCCAGTACTTC
>TRBV4-2|.|TRBJ2-7|17|TRBD2
CASSQTGRAGGYYEQYF
TGTGCCAGCAGCCAAACGGGACGAGCGGGAGGTTACTACGAGCAGTACTTC
>TRBV10-2|.|TRBJ1-1|13|.
CASNEQGYTEAFF
TGCGCCAGCAACGAACAGGGTTACACTGAAGCTTTCTTT
>TRBV19|few|TRBJ1-2|14|TRBD1
CTSSQPDRDYGYTF
TGTACCAGTAGCCAACCGGACAGGGACTATGGCTACACCTTC
>TRBV7-2|.|TRBJ2-7|14|.
CASSLRTPSYEQYF
TGTGCCAGCAGCTTAAGGACACCGTCCTACGAGCAGTACTTC
>TRBV7-2|few|TRBJ2-5|15|TRBD1
CASSFGDSLQETQYF
TGTGCCAGCAGCTTCGGGGACAGCCTCCAAGAGACCCAGTACTTC
>TRBV29-1|few|TRBJ2-1|13|.
CSAGHLVYNEQFF
TGCAGCGCCGGACATCTGGTCTACAATGAGCAGTTCTTC
>TRBV29-1|.|TRBJ2-1|13|.
CSVQGLFANEQFF
TGCAGCGTTCAGGGACTCTTCGCCAATGAGCAGTTCTTC
>TRBV20-1|.|TRBJ2-5|14|TRBD1
CSAKAGTGAETQYF
TGCAGTGCAAAAGCCGGGACAGGGGCAGAGACCCAGTACTTC
>TRBV29-1|.|TRBJ1-5|13|TRBD1
CSVRKGADQPQHF
TGCAGCGTTCGGAAGGGGGCGGATCAGCCCCAGCATTTT
>TRBV27|.|TRBJ1-1|13|.
CASSTGTHTEAFF
TGTGCCAGCAGTACAGGGACGCACACTGAAGCTTTCTTT
>TRBV7-9|many|TRBJ1-1|14|.
CASSYAGGPLKAFF
TGTGCCAGCAGCTATGCGGGGGGGCCCTTAAAAGCTTTCTTT
>TRBV29-1|.|TRBJ2-1|11|.
CSPIVVNEQFF
TGCAGCCCAATTGTCGTCAATGAGCAGTTCTTC
>TRBV29-1|many|TRBJ2-7|14|.
CSVEDPGEGYEQYF
TGCAGCGTTGAAGATCCAGGCGAGGGGTACGAGCAGTACTTC
>TRBV18|many|TRBJ1-6|15|TRBD1
CASSLANRGNSPLHF
TGTGCCAGCTCGCTTGCCAACAGGGGTAATTCACCCCTCCACTTT
>TRBV7-9|few|TRBJ1-6|15|.
CASSPDPRMGSPLHF
TGTGCCAGCAGCCCGGACCCCCGAATGGGGTCACCCCTCCACTTT
>TRBV10-2|.|TRBJ2-1|13|.
CASFRSLYNEQFF
TGCGCCAGTTTTCGGTCCCTCTACAATGAGCAGTTCTTC
>TRBV28|few|TRBJ1-2|15|.
CASSTPGDLNYGYTF
TGCGCCAGCAGTACCCCAGGGGACCTTAACTATGGCTACACCTTC
>TRBV20-1|many|TRBJ2-7|13|.
CSASMDRGVEQYF
TGCAGTGCTAGTATGGACAGAGGGGTCGAGCAGTACTTC
>TRBV6-5|.|TRBJ1-2|14|TRBD1
CASSYSGQGLPGTF
TGTGCCAGCAGTTACTCGGGACAGGGCCTCCCGGGGACCTTC
>TRBV28|.|TRBJ1-4|10|.
CASWREKLFF
TGTGCCAGCTGGCGAGAAAAACTGTTTTTT
>TRBV18|once|TRBJ2-3|16|TRBD2
CASPPRLVAGIDTQYF
TGTGCCAGCCCACCACGTCTGGTAGCGGGGATAGATACGCAGTATTTT
>TRBV28|few|TRBJ1-2|15|.
CASSSGSTTLSGYTF
TGTGCCAGCAGCTCTGGAAGCACCACCCTATCCGGCTACACCTTC
>TRBV2|few|TRBJ2-7|15|.
CASSPYYRTTYEQYF
TGTGCCAGCAGTCCATACTACAGAACTACCTACGAGCAGTACTTC
>TRBV5-1|few|TRBJ1-1|14|.
CASSSLQRNTEAFF
TGCGCCAGCAGCTCTCTCCAGCGAAACACTGAAGCTTTCTTT
>TRBV20-1|.|TRBJ2-7|15|TRBD2
CSAATSGKVEYEQYF
TGCAGTGCTGCTACTAGCGGGAAGGTCGAATACGAGCAGTACTTC
>TRBV28|few|TRBJ2-3|15|TRBD2
CASSSPGLTTDTQYF
TGTGCCAGCAGTTCTCCGGGACTAACCACAGATACGCAGTATTTT
>TRBV15|.|TRBJ1-2|15|TRBD1
CATSRASTGNYGYTF
TGTGCCACCAGCAGAGCCTCGACAGGGAACTATGGCTACACCTTC
>TRBV5-1|few|TRBJ1-2|14|TRBD1
CASSPGQGTYGYTF
TGCGCCAGCAGCCCGGGACAGGGGACCTATGGCTACACCTTC
>TRBV5-1|few|TRBJ2-7|13|.
CASSVGSSGEQYF
TGCGCCAGCTCGGTGGGGTCGTCAGGCGAGCAGTACTTC
>TRBV28|.|TRBJ1-5|14|.
CASSLTLQSQPQHF
TGTGCCAGCAGTTTAACTCTACAAAGCCAGCCCCAGCATTTT